The clone carrying this T cell receptor (beta chain) came up once. These data come from a study of blood T cell repertoires in COVID-19. Study-wide background: Collection of acute and convalescent COVID-19 samples took place in the United States, Italy and Spain. PBMCs, B-cell-depleted T cells, or T cells were the source of the cDNA or gDNA that made up the material.

The V gene's germline CDR1 is SGHDT and CDR2 YYEEEE. The CDR3 sequence is 12 residues long. Trimming took 3 bases from V and 9 from J, leaving 10 bases between them. Original analysis: Nucleated cell counts were estimated from reference gene primer amplification. Method: immunoSEQ multiplex PCR; TCRdb's copy keeps in-frame clones and lacks some. The V and J calls and clone size come from that table; D and trimming were worked out from the DNA. The table shows roughly 170,000 clones, with about four fifths occurring only once. The origin of this receptor is a human donor in a cohort sampled during active COVID-19. The specimen was peripheral blood. The chain carries TRBV5-6 and TRBJ2-1; tentatively, D is TRBD1 (6 bases). This CDR3 is CASSYYRVEQFF. DNA of the CDR3: TGTGCCAGCAGCTACTACAGGGTTGAGCAGTTCTTC.